This is a list of T cell receptor beta chains from one sample in a study of shared clonotypes between healthy human individuals. Produced via immunoSEQ multiplex PCR; TCRdb's table is partial and in-frame only. Among over 1.5 million clones listed, 95% to 99% were seen once. Sequencing was done on a sample of naive CD4+ T cells sorted from blood. The receptor set was obtained from a man aged 30-40 years in good health. Each CDR3 is given with its conserved first and last residue. D genes are given only for firm matches. The listing skips clone size in some rows; elsewhere it reads once, few, many or a size class.

V gene,D gene,J gene,clone size,CDR3 DNA,CDR3 protein
TRBV21-1,NA,TRBJ1-1,NA,TGTGCCAGCACCTCCCCGGTGCCTGAAGCTTTCTTT,CASTSPVPEAFF
TRBV14,NA,TRBJ2-7,NA,TGTGCCAGCAGCCAGGACTCCTACGAGCAGTACTTC,CASSQDSYEQYF
TRBV30,NA,TRBJ2-5,NA,TGTGCCTCGCTGACTATCGGCCAAGAGACCCAGTACTTC,CASLTIGQETQYF
TRBV25-1,TRBD1,TRBJ2-7,NA,TGTGCCAGCGGGACAGCCTTCTACGAGCAGTACTTC,CASGTAFYEQYF
TRBV6-5,NA,TRBJ1-5,NA,TGTGCCAGCAGTCGGGCCGATAGCAATCAGCCCCAGCATTTT,CASSRADSNQPQHF
TRBV29-1,NA,TRBJ1-1,NA,TGCAGCGTTGAACTTGCCGGGGCCTTGAACACTGAAGCTTTCTTT,CSVELAGALNTEAFF
TRBV18,NA,TRBJ2-5,NA,TGTGCCAGCTCACCACCCGGCAATCTTGATTGGGCCAGACAAGAGACCCAGTACTTC,CASSPPGNLDWARQETQYF
TRBV14,NA,TRBJ2-2,NA,TGTGCCAGCAGCCAAGTTTGGGACACCGGGGAGCTGTTTTTT,CASSQVWDTGELFF
TRBV5-1,TRBD2,TRBJ2-3,NA,TGCGCCAGCAGGGGTGGACTAGCGGGAGAACTAGATACGCAGTATTTT,CASRGGLAGELDTQYF
TRBV7-9,TRBD2,TRBJ2-1,NA,TGTGCCAGCAGCTACCCATTAGCGGGGCACTCCTACAATGAGCAGTTCTTC,CASSYPLAGHSYNEQFF
TRBV7-2,NA,TRBJ2-7,once,TGTGCCAGCAATAGGGGCGGTGTGGGGGAGCAGTACTTC,CASNRGGVGEQYF
TRBV2,NA,TRBJ1-2,NA,TGTGCCAGCAAAAGGGGCGGGTATGGCTACACCTTC,CASKRGGYGYTF
TRBV18,NA,TRBJ1-2,NA,TGTGCCAGCTCACCACAGCAGGGGCAAGGCTATGGCTACACCTTC,CASSPQQGQGYGYTF
TRBV5-5,TRBD2,TRBJ2-7,once,TGTGCCAGCAGCCCGAACCGACTAGCGGGACTCTACGAGCAGTACTTC,CASSPNRLAGLYEQYF
TRBV9,NA,TRBJ1-1,NA,TGTGCCAGCAGCGTAGACCATCGGGGGAACACTGAAGCTTTCTTT,CASSVDHRGNTEAFF
TRBV30,NA,TRBJ1-1,NA,TGTGCCTGGAGTCCAGCGCCCGGGTTGAACACTGAAGCTTTCTTT,CAWSPAPGLNTEAFF
TRBV6-5,NA,TRBJ1-5,NA,TGTGCCAGCAGTTACTCGCTTATTCAGCCCCAGCATTTT,CASSYSLIQPQHF
TRBV19,TRBD2,TRBJ2-1,NA,TGTGCCACGAAAATTAGCGGGACGCTGGCCTACAATGAGCAGTTCTTC,CATKISGTLAYNEQFF
TRBV18,NA,TRBJ1-1,NA,TGTGCCAGCTCACCGGGACCTCTACTAGAAGCTTTCTTT,CASSPGPLLEAFF
TRBV5-1,NA,TRBJ1-5,NA,TGCGCCAGCAGCTTGGACAGGGAGGACAGCAATCAGCCCCAGCATTTT,CASSLDREDSNQPQHF
TRBV6-5,TRBD1,TRBJ1-2,NA,TGTGCCAGCAGTTACTGGACAGGGGGCTTTGACTATGGCTACACCTTC,CASSYWTGGFDYGYTF
TRBV28,TRBD2,TRBJ2-7,NA,TGTGCCAGCAGTCTAACCGGGACTAGAGAGTACTTC,CASSLTGTREYF
TRBV11-2,NA,TRBJ2-2,NA,TGTGCCAGCAGCTTAGGAAGTCAGCCGGGGGAGCTGTTTTTT,CASSLGSQPGELFF
TRBV2,TRBD1,TRBJ2-1,NA,TGTGCCAGGGGGGACAGGTTAGATGAGCAGTTCTTC,CARGDRLDEQFF
TRBV5-8,TRBD1,TRBJ1-3,NA,TGTGCCAGCAGCGAAGGGACAGGGGACGGAAACACCATATATTTT,CASSEGTGDGNTIYF
TRBV4-3,NA,TRBJ2-7,NA,TGCGCCAGCAGCCCCAGGGCCGGCTTATCCTCCTACGAGCAGTACTTC,CASSPRAGLSSYEQYF
TRBV9,NA,TRBJ1-4,NA,TGTGCCAGCAGCGTACTCCAGGGCGGTGAAAAACTGTTTTTT,CASSVLQGGEKLFF
TRBV4-2,TRBD2,TRBJ2-2,NA,TGTGCCAGCAGCCAAGATTGGGCGGGAGAGTTCGCCGGGGAGCTGTTTTTT,CASSQDWAGEFAGELFF
TRBV10-3,NA,TRBJ2-7,NA,TGTGCCACCCGGACGGTCCTTTACGAGCAGTACTTC,CATRTVLYEQYF
TRBV18,NA,TRBJ1-4,NA,TGTGCCAGCTCACCAATGGGCCTGAGTGCAACTAATGAAAAACTGTTTTTT,CASSPMGLSATNEKLFF
TRBV15,TRBD1,TRBJ2-2,NA,TGTGCCACCAGGGCGGCAGGGGGCTCACTTGACACCGGGGAGCTGTTTTTT,CATRAAGGSLDTGELFF
TRBV18,TRBD2,TRBJ2-7,once,TGTGCCAGCTCACAAAAGGCAGGACTAGCGGGGGTCTCCTACGAGCAGTACTTC,CASSQKAGLAGVSYEQYF
TRBV27,NA,TRBJ2-2,NA,TGTGCCAGCATTTATTCCCTCGGACAGCCATACACCGGGGAGCTGTTTTTT,CASIYSLGQPYTGELFF
TRBV28,NA,TRBJ2-7,once,TGTGCCAGCAGCCTAAACCGGGACTTCTCCTACGAGCAGTACTTC,CASSLNRDFSYEQYF
TRBV7-2,NA,TRBJ2-7,NA,TGTGCCAGCAGCTTAGGAGACAGGGACTCCAACTACGAGCAGTACTTC,CASSLGDRDSNYEQYF